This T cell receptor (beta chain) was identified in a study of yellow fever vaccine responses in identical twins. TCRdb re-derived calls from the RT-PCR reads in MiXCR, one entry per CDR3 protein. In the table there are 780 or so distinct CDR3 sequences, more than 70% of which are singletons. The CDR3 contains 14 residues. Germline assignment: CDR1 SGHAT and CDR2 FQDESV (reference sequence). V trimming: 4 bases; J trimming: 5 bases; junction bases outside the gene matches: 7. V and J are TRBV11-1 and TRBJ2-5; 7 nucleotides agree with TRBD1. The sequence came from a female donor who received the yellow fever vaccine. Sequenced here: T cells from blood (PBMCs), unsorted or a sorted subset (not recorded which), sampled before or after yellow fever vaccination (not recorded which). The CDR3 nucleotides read TGTGCCAGCAGCTCGGGACAGTTTCGGGAGACCCAGTACTTC. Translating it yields CASSSGQFRETQYF.